The subject of this entry is one TCR beta chain. What it binds is not known. The data originate from a study of T cell responses to AZD1222 COVID-19 vaccine. Regarding the study as a whole: Baseline seropositives among AZD1222 recipients totaled only five to seven.

Germline lookup yields CDR1 MNHEY and CDR2 SMNVEV (reference sequence). CDR3 length: 14 amino acids. Trimming took 5 bases from V and 2 from J, leaving 7 bases between them. TCRdb's table, derived via immunoSEQ multiplex PCR, lists solely in-frame clones and lacks some. The profile covers approximately 260,000 clones, with approximately 93% appearing a single time and 0.55% taken by the ten largest. The sequencing used peripheral blood, collected on day 0 of AZD1222 vaccination. The chain uses TRBV27 and TRBJ2-6; maybe TRBD2 (5 bases). This sequence originates from an adult in good health. DNA of the CDR3: TGTGCCAGCAGTCGGGATCCTGGGGCCAACGTCCTGACTTTC. It yields the protein CASSRDPGANVLTF. Full variable domain (missing parts from reference TRBV27 and TRBJ2-6): EAQVTQNPRYLITVTGKKLTVTCSQNMNHEYMSWYRQDPGLGLRQIYYSMNVEVTDKGDVPEGYKVSRKEKRNFPLILESPSPNQTSLYFCASSRDPGANVLTFGAGSRLTVL.